This T cell receptor (beta chain) derives from a study of cytomegalovirus exposure and HLA in healthy donors. About the study: Later analysis reported that the approximately 120 validation repertoires shared the platform of the 500 to 750 first-cohort repertoires. Study-wide results and limits: The dataset shows that most TCR sequences were rare, while some public TCRs occurred in many donors. Specificity for CMV antigens was confirmed in vitro for a few of the CMV-associated chains.

TCRdb's copy holds only in-frame clones and misses some; the assay was immunoSEQ multiplex PCR. The table has some 120,000 clones, roughly 84% seen once; the top ten hold around 1.9%. To note about this clone: Its antigen is not identified.

V lost 2 bases and J 6 bases, leaving 17 bases between the germline ends. The CDR3 consists of 16 residues. Germline loops: CDR1 SGHNT, CDR2 YYREEE (reference sequence). Sequenced: PBMCs. This TCR was recovered from a woman under 40 in good health and CMV-seronegative. The chain carries TRBV5-4 and TRBJ1-4; tentative D call: TRBD1 (5 bases). The CDR3 DNA is TGTGCCAGCAGCTTTTTCCCGGGAGGCAGGGATGAAAAACTGTTTTTT. Protein: CASSFFPGGRDEKLFF.